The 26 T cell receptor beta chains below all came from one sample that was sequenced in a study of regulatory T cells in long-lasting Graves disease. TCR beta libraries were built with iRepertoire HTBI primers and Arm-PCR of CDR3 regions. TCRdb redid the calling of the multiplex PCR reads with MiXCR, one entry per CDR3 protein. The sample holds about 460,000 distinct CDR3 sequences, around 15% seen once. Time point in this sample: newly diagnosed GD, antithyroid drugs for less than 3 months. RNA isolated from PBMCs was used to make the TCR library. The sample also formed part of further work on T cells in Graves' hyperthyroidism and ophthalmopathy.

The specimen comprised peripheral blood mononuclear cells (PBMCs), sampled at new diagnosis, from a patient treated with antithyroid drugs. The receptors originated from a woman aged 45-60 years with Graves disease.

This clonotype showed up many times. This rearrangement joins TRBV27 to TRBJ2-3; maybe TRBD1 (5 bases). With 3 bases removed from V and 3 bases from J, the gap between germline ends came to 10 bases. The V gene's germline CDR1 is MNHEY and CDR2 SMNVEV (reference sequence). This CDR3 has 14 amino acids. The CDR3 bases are TGTGCCAGCAGTTTTTTTGACAGTACAGATACGCAGTATTTT. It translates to CASSFFDSTDTQYF.

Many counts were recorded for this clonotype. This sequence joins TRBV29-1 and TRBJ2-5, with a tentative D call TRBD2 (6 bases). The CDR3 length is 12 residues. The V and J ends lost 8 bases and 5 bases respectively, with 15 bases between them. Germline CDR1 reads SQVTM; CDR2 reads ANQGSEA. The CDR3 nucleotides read TGCAGCATTTCGGGGGTATCTGAGACCCAGTACTTC. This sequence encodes CSISGVSETQYF.

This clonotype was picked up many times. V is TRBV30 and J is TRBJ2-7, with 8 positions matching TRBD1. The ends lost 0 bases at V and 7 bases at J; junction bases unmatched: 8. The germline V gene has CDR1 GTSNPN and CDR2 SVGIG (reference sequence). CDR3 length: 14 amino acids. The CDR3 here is CAWSVALGDREQYF. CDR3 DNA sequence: TGTGCCTGGAGTGTGGCGCTCGGGGACAGGGAGCAGTACTTC.

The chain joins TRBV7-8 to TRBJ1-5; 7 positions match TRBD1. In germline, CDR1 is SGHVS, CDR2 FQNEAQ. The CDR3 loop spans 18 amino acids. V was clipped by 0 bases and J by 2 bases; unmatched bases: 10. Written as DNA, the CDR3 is TGTGCCAGCAGCTTAGCAGTGACCCGCGGACAGGGCAATCAGCCCCAGCATTTT. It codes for CASSLAVTRGQGNQPQHF.

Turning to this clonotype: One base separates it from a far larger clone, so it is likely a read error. The CDR3 region has the DNA TGTGCCAGCAGGGTGGAGGGGATCCAGCCCCAGCATTTT. This gives the protein CASRVEGIQPQHF. The rearrangement uses TRBV6-2 or TRBV6-3 and TRBJ1-5; possibly TRBD1 for D (5 bases). The CDR3 runs 13 residues. The germline V and J ends were trimmed by 6 bases and 7 bases, with 13 bases remaining between them. Per germline, CDR1 MNHEY and CDR2 SVGEGT.

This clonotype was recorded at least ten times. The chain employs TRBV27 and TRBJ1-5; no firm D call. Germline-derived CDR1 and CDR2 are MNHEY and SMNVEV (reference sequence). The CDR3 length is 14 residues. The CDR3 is CASTASIGNQPQHF. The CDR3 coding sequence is TGTGCTTCTACTGCGAGTATCGGCAATCAGCCCCAGCATTTT.

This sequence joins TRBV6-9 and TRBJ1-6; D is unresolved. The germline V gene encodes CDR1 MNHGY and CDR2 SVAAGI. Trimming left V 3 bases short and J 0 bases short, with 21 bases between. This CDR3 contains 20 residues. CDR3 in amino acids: CASSYSSVASGSSYNSPLHF. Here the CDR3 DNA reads TGTGCCAGCAGTTACTCTTCCGTCGCTTCAGGAAGCTCCTATAATTCACCCCTCCACTTT.

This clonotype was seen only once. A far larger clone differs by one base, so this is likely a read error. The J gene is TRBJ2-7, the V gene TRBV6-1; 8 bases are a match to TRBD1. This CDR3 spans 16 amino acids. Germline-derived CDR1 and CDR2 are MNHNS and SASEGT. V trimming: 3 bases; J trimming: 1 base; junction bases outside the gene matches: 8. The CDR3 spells CASSESPGGLSYEQYF. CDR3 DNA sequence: TGTGCCAGCAGTGAGTCCCCAGGGGGCTTATCCTACGAGCAGTACTTC.

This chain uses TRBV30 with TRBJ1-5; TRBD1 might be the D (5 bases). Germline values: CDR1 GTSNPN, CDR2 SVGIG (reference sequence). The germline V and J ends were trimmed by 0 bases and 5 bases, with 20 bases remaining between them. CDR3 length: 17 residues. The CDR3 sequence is CAWSVGFGASYDQPQHF. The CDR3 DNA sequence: TGTGCCTGGAGTGTAGGTTTTGGGGCCTCTTACGATCAGCCCCAGCATTTT.

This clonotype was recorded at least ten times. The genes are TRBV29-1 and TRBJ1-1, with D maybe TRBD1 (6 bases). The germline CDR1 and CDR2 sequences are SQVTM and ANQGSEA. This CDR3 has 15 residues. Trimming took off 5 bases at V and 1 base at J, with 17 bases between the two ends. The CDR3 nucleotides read TGCAGCGTTTCTAAGACGGGACACCCGAACACTGAAGCTTTCTTT. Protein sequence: CSVSKTGHPNTEAFF.

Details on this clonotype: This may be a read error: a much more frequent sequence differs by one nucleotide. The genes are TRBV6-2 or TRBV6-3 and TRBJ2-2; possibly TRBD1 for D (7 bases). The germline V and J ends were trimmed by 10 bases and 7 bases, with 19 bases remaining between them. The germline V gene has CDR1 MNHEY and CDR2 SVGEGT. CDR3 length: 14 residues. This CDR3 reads CANTPRGADGELFF. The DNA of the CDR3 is TGTGCCAACACCCCCAGGGGGGCCGACGGGGAGCTGTTTTTT.

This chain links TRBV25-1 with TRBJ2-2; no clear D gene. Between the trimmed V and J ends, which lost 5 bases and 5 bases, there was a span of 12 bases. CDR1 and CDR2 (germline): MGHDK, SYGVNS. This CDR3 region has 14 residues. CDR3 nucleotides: TGTGCCAGCAGTAGTGGCCCCGAAACCGGGGAGCTGTTTTTT. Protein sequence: CASSSGPETGELFF.

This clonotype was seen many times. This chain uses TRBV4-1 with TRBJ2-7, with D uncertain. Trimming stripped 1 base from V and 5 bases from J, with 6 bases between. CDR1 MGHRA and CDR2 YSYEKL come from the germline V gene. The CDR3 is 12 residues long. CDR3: CASSQGDNEQYF. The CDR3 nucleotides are TGCGCCAGCAGCCAAGGAGACAACGAGCAGTACTTC.

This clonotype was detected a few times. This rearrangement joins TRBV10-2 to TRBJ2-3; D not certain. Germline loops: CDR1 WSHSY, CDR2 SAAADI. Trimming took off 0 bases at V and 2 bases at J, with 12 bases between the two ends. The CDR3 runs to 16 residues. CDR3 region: CASSESVAVPTDTQYF. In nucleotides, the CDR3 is TGCGCCAGCAGTGAGTCGGTGGCAGTACCCACAGATACGCAGTATTTT.

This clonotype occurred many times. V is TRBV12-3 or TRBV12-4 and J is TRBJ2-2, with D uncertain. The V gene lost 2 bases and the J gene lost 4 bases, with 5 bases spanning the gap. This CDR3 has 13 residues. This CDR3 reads CASSLTPTGELFF. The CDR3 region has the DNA TGTGCCAGCAGTTTAACTCCCACCGGGGAGCTGTTTTTT.

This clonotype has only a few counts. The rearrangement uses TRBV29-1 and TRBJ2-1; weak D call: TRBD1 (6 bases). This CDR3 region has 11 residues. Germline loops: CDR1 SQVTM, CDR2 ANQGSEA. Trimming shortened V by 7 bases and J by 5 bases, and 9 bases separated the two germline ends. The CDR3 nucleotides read TGCAGCGGGTGGGACAACAATGAGCAGTTCTTC. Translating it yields CSGWDNNEQFF.

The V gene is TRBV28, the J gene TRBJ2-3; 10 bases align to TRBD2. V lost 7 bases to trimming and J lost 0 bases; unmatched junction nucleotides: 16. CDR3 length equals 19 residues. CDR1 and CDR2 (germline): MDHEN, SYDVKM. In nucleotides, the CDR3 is TGTGCCAGCAATTTCGGGCTAGCGGGGGATTATACTAGCACAGATACGCAGTATTTT. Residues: CASNFGLAGDYTSTDTQYF.

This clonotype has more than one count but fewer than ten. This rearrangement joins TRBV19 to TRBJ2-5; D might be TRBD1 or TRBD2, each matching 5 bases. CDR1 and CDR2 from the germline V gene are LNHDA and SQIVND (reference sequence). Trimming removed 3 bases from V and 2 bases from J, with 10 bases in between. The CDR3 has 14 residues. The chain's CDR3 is CASSIPGRQETQYF. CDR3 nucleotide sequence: TGTGCCAGTAGTATCCCGGGGCGGCAAGAGACCCAGTACTTC.

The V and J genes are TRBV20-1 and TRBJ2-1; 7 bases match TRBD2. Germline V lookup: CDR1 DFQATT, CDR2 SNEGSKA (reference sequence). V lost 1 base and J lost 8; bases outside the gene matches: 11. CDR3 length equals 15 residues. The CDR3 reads CSARGLLANYHEQFF. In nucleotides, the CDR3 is TGCAGTGCTAGAGGTTTACTAGCGAATTACCATGAGCAGTTCTTC.

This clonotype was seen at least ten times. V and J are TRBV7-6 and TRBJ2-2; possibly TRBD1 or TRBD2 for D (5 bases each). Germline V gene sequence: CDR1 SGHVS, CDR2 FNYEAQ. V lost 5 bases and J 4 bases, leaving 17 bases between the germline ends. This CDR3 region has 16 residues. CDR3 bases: TGTGCCAGCAGCCCCGCCGGGGCGCAGGGCACCGGGGAGCTGTTTTTT. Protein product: CASSPAGAQGTGELFF.

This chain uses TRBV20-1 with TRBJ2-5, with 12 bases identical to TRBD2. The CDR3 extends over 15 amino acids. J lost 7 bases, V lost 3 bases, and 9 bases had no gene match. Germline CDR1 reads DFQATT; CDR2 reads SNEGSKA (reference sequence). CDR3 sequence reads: CSASYLAGGPGTQYF. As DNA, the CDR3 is TGCAGTGCTAGTTATCTAGCGGGAGGGCCCGGGACCCAGTACTTC.

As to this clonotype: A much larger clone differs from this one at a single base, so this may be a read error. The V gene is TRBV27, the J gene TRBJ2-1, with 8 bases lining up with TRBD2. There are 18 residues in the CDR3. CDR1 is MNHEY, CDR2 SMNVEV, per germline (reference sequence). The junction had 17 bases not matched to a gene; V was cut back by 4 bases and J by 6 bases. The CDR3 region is CASSWVEGREARGNEQFF. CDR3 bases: TGTGCCAGCAGTTGGGTTGAGGGGCGGGAGGCTAGGGGCAATGAGCAGTTCTTC.

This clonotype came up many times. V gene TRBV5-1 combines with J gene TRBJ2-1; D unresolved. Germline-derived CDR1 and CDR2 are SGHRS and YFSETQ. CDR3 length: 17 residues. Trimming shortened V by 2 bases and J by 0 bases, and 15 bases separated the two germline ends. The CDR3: CASSLSPVGFSYNEQFF. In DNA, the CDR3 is TGCGCCAGCAGCTTATCCCCCGTGGGGTTCTCCTACAATGAGCAGTTCTTC.

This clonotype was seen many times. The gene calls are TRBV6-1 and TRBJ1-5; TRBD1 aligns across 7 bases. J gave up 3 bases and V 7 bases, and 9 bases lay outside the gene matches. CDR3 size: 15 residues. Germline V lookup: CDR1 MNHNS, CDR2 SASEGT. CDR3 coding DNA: TGTGCCAGCAATGGGTTGACAGGGAACAATCAGCCCCAGCATTTT. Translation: CASNGLTGNNQPQHF.

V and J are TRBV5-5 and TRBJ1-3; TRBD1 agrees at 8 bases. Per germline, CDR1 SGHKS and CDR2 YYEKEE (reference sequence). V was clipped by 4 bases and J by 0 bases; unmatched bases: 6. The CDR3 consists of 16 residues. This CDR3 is CASSTRDRSSGNTIYF. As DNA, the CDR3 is TGTGCCAGCAGCACCAGGGACAGGAGCTCTGGAAACACCATATATTTT.

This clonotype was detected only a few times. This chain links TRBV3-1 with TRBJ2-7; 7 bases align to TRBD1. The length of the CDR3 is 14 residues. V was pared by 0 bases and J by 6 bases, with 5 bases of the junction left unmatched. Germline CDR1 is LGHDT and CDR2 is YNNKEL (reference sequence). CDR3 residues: CASSQEGHRGEQYF. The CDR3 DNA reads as TGTGCCAGCAGCCAAGAGGGGCACAGGGGCGAGCAGTACTTC.